This TCR beta chain was retrieved from a study of OX40 agonist ivuxolimab in advanced cancers. Sequencing was performed with immunoSEQ multiplex PCR; in TCRdb, only in-frame clones are kept and a portion is missing. This table holds 55,000 to 75,000 clones, roughly 84% found once. Findings of the study overall: Antigen specificity remained undetermined for the expanded peripheral T cells.

The CDR3 covers 15 residues. The germline gives CDR1 MGHDK, CDR2 SYGVNS. The junction had 4 bases not matched to a gene; V was cut back by 3 bases and J by 2 bases. About this clone: Its antigen remains unknown.

This TCR derives from an adult with an advanced solid tumor such as melanoma, head and neck, liver or kidney cancer. The rearrangement joins TRBV25-1 to TRBJ2-5; TRBD1 matches 9 bases. Sequencing used CD4+ or CD8+ T cells sorted from blood, obtained in a trial of the OX40 agonist ivuxolimab. The CDR3 loop reads CASSERTGVQETQYF. As DNA, the CDR3 is TGTGCCAGCAGTGAGCGGACAGGGGTTCAAGAGACCCAGTACTTC. The variable domain in full, with the rest retrieved from reference TRBV25-1 and TRBJ2-5, is EADIYQTPRYLVIGTGKKITLECSQTMGHDKMYWYQQDPGMELHLIHYSYGVNSTEKGDLSSESTVSRIRTEHFPLTLESARPSHTSQYLCASSERTGVQETQYFGPGTRLLVL.